This TCR beta chain was captured by sequencing in a study of beta chain features in type 1 diabetes. The CDR3 runs to 13 residues. With 0 bases removed from V and 8 bases from J, the gap between germline ends came to 10 bases. Germline V gene sequence: CDR1 SGDLS, CDR2 YYNGEE. The whole isolated RNA underwent reverse transcription, so sequencing captured expressed TCRB transcripts. TCRdb's copy holds only in-frame clones and misses some; the assay was immunoSEQ multiplex PCR. The table has 130,000 to 150,000 clones, 6.9% seen once. On average, the one heparinised blood draw given by each donor was 90 to 150 mL.

Sequencing input: central memory CD4+ T cells from blood. The clonotype originates from a woman aged 30 to 39 in good health. The V call is TRBV9, the J call TRBJ2-3; D gene unclear. CDR3 bases: TGTGCCAGCAGCGTAGGGGCCTTCGCTACGCAGTATTTT. Translated: CASSVGAFATQYF.